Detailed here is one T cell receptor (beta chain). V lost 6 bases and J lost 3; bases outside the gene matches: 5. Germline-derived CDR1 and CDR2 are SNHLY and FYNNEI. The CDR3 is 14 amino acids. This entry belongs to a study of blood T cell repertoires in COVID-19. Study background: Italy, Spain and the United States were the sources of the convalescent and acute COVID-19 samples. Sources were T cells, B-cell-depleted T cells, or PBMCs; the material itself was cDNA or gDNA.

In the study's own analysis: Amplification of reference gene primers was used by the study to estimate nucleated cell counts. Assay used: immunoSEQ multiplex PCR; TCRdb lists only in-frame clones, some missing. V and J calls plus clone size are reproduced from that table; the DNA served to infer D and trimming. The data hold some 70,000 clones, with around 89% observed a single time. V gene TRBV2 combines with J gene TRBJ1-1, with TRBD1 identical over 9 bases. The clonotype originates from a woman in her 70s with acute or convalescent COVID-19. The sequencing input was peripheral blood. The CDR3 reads CASSPTGGDTEAFF. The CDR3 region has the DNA TGTGCCAGCAGCCCGACAGGGGGGGACACTGAAGCTTTCTTT.